This TCR beta chain was retrieved from a study of identical twins. One entry per CDR3 protein, called by TCRdb with MiXCR from the 5' RACE reads. The top ten hold roughly 6.4% of the sample, which has 310,000 or so distinct CDR3 sequences, nearly 9.5% seen once. Whole-study results and caveats: Models underestimated TCR alpha sharing (out-of-frame) in monozygotic twins.

This clonotype has a handful of counts. Its target is not known. There are 16 residues in the CDR3. CDR1 is DFQATT and CDR2 is SNEGSKA in the germline V gene (reference sequence). V was pared by 1 base and J by 2 bases, with 3 bases of the junction left unmatched. These records were also assigned to another study, of yellow fever vaccine responses in identical twins. That study adds: Twins' vaccine T cell responses were reported to seem partly convergent and partly personalized.

Sequenced input: CD8+ T cells sorted from blood. The V gene is TRBV20-1, the J gene TRBJ2-7; 15 nucleotides match TRBD2. The TCR comes from a woman between 18 and 30 years old in good health. DNA of the CDR3: TGCAGTGCTAGAGGGACTAGCGGGGGGGTAACCTACGAGCAGTACTTC. Amino acids: CSARGTSGGVTYEQYF.